Presented here are 28 T cell receptor beta chains from one specimen sequenced in a study of T-cell memory formation after mild COVID-19. One entry per CDR3 protein, called by TCRdb with MiXCR from the 5' RACE reads. In the table there are roughly 110,000 distinct CDR3 sequences, around 12% of which are singletons. Specimen: PBMCs or a T cell subset sorted from them (not recorded which). The receptors originated from an adult woman who had mild COVID-19 (a few samples of this study predate the infection). Cell type and time point are not known.

This sequence joins TRBV7-9 and TRBJ2-3, with 8 positions matching TRBD1. The V and J ends lost 4 bases and 2 bases, in that order; junction bases with no gene match: 5. Germline assignment: CDR1 SEHNR and CDR2 FQNEAQ (reference sequence). The CDR3 sequence is 15 residues long. CDR3 sequence reads: CASSSLDRDTDTQYF. CDR3 sequence (DNA): TGTGCCAGCAGCTCTCTGGACAGGGACACAGATACGCAGTATTTT.

This clonotype was seen ten or more times. The gene calls are TRBV7-2 and TRBJ2-3, with 9 bases fitting TRBD2. V shed 1 base, J shed 0 bases, and the junction held 5 bases outside the gene matches. The germline V gene encodes CDR1 SGHTA and CDR2 FQGNSA. This CDR3 has 17 amino acids. The CDR3 loop reads CASSLVWTSDSTDTQYF. DNA of the CDR3: TGTGCCAGCAGCTTAGTTTGGACTAGCGATAGCACAGATACGCAGTATTTT.

This chain uses TRBV27 with TRBJ2-5, with D possibly matching TRBD1 (6 bases). The CDR3 runs 13 residues. Per the germline V gene, CDR1 is MNHEY and CDR2 is SMNVEV (reference sequence). With 3 bases removed from V and 2 bases from J, the gap between germline ends came to 7 bases. This chain's CDR3 is CASSLDSQETQYF. The CDR3, as DNA: TGTGCCAGCAGTTTGGACAGTCAAGAGACCCAGTACTTC.

This chain uses TRBV27 with TRBJ1-5; D not resolved. Trimming shortened V by 3 bases and J by 3 bases, and 12 bases separated the two germline ends. CDR3 size: 15 residues. Germline values: CDR1 MNHEY, CDR2 SMNVEV (reference sequence). The CDR3 DNA reads as TGTGCCAGCAGTTTGGAAGGGATGAACAATCAGCCCCAGCATTTT. It encodes CASSLEGMNNQPQHF.

The J gene is TRBJ2-1, the V gene TRBV7-9; D unclear. V dropped 5 bases and J dropped 9 bases, with 23 bases sitting between them. Germline assignment: CDR1 SEHNR and CDR2 FQNEAQ (reference sequence). CDR3 length: 16 amino acids. CDR3 protein: CASSPLLPQVGSEQFF. The DNA of the CDR3 is TGTGCCAGCAGCCCCCTATTACCGCAGGTGGGCTCTGAGCAGTTCTTC. The variable domain in full, completed from reference TRBV7-9 and TRBJ2-1, reads DTGVSQNPRHKITKRGQNVTFRCDPISEHNRLYWYRQTLGQGPEFLTYFQNEAQLEKSRLLSDRFSAERPKGSFSTLEIQRTEQGDSAMYLCASSPLLPQVGSEQFFGPGTRLTVL.

This clonotype was seen only once. The chain has TRBV4-1 and TRBJ2-7, with 7 bases aligning to TRBD1. J was trimmed by 0 bases and V by 3 bases; bases with no gene match: 8. CDR1 and CDR2 from the germline V gene are MGHRA and YSYEKL. CDR3 length: 16 amino acids. The CDR3 loop reads CASSQGPGTDSYEQYF. DNA for the CDR3: TGCGCCAGCAGCCAGGGACCCGGGACAGACTCCTACGAGCAGTACTTC.

This clonotype was seen at least ten times. The chain couples TRBV7-2 to TRBJ2-1; TRBD2 is a possible D gene (5 bases). Looked up from germline, CDR1 is SGHTA and CDR2 is FQGNSA. The V gene lost 1 base and the J gene lost 5 bases, with 12 bases spanning the gap. The CDR3 is 15 amino acids. The CDR3 DNA sequence: TGTGCCAGCAGCTTAGGGTGGACTCCTAACAATGAGCAGTTCTTC. Its protein is CASSLGWTPNNEQFF.

This clonotype turned up a few times. V usage is TRBV12-3 or TRBV12-4 and J usage is TRBJ2-7; no firm D call. V was cut by 3 bases and J by 2 bases, with 5 bases left in between. The CDR3 loop spans 12 amino acids. CDR3 in amino acids: CASSFGTYEQYF. As DNA, the CDR3 is TGTGCCAGCAGTTTCGGAACCTACGAGCAGTACTTC.

V and J are TRBV12-3 or TRBV12-4 and TRBJ2-1; TRBD2 is a possible D gene (7 bases). Trimming left V 7 bases short and J 7 bases short, with 20 bases between. This CDR3 is 15 amino acids long. The CDR3 reads CASTKGGVGGNEQFF. Written as DNA, the CDR3 is TGTGCCAGCACCAAAGGGGGGGTTGGCGGTAATGAGCAGTTCTTC.

The chain uses TRBV3-1 and TRBJ2-7; D gene unclear. The ends were cut back, 0 bases at V and 2 bases at J, with 17 bases in the middle. Per the germline V gene, CDR1 is LGHDT and CDR2 is YNNKEL (reference sequence). This CDR3 comprises 17 residues. CDR3 coding DNA: TGTGCCAGCAGCCAAGAGTTAGGTGGCAGAGATCCCTACGAGCAGTACTTC. It translates to CASSQELGGRDPYEQYF.

A few counts support this clonotype. V and J are TRBV9 and TRBJ2-5; D is unresolved. Trimming stripped 0 bases from V and 0 bases from J, with 3 bases between. The CDR3 sequence is 13 residues long. In germline, CDR1 is SGDLS, CDR2 YYNGEE. CDR3 amino acids: CASSVEYQETQYF. In DNA, the CDR3 is TGTGCCAGCAGCGTAGAGTACCAAGAGACCCAGTACTTC.

This clonotype was seen at least ten times. V and J are TRBV20-1 and TRBJ2-5, with 9 bases that match TRBD2. After removal of 4 bases from V and 4 bases from J, the junction contained 1 base not matched to a gene. Germline assignment: CDR1 DFQATT and CDR2 SNEGSKA (reference sequence). The CDR3 extends over 12 amino acids. The CDR3 sequence is CSAILAGETQYF. CDR3 sequence (DNA): TGCAGTGCTATACTAGCGGGAGAGACCCAGTACTTC.

This clonotype is a singleton in its sample. V gene TRBV11-2 combines with J gene TRBJ1-1, with 8 bases matching TRBD1. Germline V gives CDR1 SGHAT, CDR2 FQNNGV. V shed 5 bases and J 5 bases; nucleotides not matched to a gene: 10. The CDR3 extends over 15 amino acids. Written as DNA, the CDR3 is TGTGCCAGCAGCGAAACAGGGGGTCCCTTTACTGAAGCTTTCTTT. As protein: CASSETGGPFTEAFF. The full variable domain, rest sourced from reference TRBV11-2 and TRBJ1-1, is EAGVAQSPRYKIIEKRQSVAFWCNPISGHATLYWYQQILGQGPKLLIQFQNNGVVDDSQLPKDRFSAERLKGVDSTLKIQPAKLEDSAVYLCASSETGGPFTEAFFGQGTRLTVV.

This clonotype showed up just a few times. V is TRBV27 and J is TRBJ2-7, with TRBD1 matching over 8 bases. Trimming took 4 bases from V and 5 from J; bases not matched to a gene: 4. CDR3 size: 13 residues. Germline CDR1 and CDR2: MNHEY and SMNVEV (reference sequence). CDR3 amino acids: CASSWGTGDEQYF. The CDR3 bases are TGTGCCAGCAGTTGGGGGACAGGTGACGAGCAGTACTTC.

The chain carries TRBV4-3 and TRBJ2-7; 11 bases fit TRBD2. The CDR3 sequence is 16 residues long. After removal of 0 bases from V and 7 bases from J, the junction contained 8 bases not matched to a gene. Germline CDR1 reads LGHNA; CDR2 reads YSLEER. The CDR3 loop reads CASSQDLAGGRREQYF. The CDR3 DNA reads TGCGCCAGCAGCCAAGATCTAGCGGGAGGCCGTAGGGAGCAGTACTTC.

The table lists this clonotype with a few counts. This sequence joins TRBV7-9 and TRBJ2-7; maybe TRBD2 (6 bases). Germline lookup yields CDR1 SEHNR and CDR2 FQNEAQ (reference sequence). The CDR3 consists of 13 residues. The V end was cut by 11 bases, the J end by 4 bases, with 18 bases between. CDR3 coding DNA: TGTGCCGGACAAGGTCGGGGAGGATACGAGCAGTACTTC. Its translation is CAGQGRGGYEQYF.

The V call is TRBV4-1, the J call TRBJ2-5; the D gene is possibly TRBD1 (5 bases). The CDR3 is 15 amino acids. Trimming took 3 bases from V and 1 from J, leaving 12 bases between them. Germline CDR1 MGHRA, CDR2 YSYEKL. CDR3 nucleotides: TGCGCCAGCAGCCAGGCGACAGTACTCCAAGAGACCCAGTACTTC. The encoded protein is CASSQATVLQETQYF.

A note on this clonotype: A much larger clone is a single base away; this may be a read error. The chain uses TRBV7-8 and TRBJ2-1; TRBD2 matches at 8 bases. Germline CDR1 is SGHVS and CDR2 is FQNEAQ. V shed 5 bases and J 6 bases; nucleotides not matched to a gene: 6. CDR3 size: 14 residues. CDR3 nucleotides: TGTGCCAGCAGCCGGTCGGGAGGGGCCAATGAGCAGTTCTTC. This sequence encodes CASSRSGGANEQFF.

The chain carries TRBV29-1 and TRBJ2-7; D unresolved. V shed 4 bases and J shed 0 bases, with 4 bases lying between them. Germline CDR1 reads SQVTM; CDR2 reads ANQGSEA. The CDR3 runs to 11 residues. CDR3 in DNA: TGCAGCGTTGGGAGCTCCTACGAGCAGTACTTC. It encodes CSVGSSYEQYF.

This clonotype was seen a handful of times. V usage is TRBV29-1 and J usage is TRBJ2-7, with TRBD1 identical over 8 bases. After removal of 7 bases from V and 0 bases from J, the junction contained 5 bases not matched to a gene. The CDR3 has 13 amino acids. Germline lookup yields CDR1 SQVTM and CDR2 ANQGSEA. CDR3 bases: TGCAGCGCTGGACAGGGCCTCTCCTACGAGCAGTACTTC. Translated: CSAGQGLSYEQYF.

This clonotype was picked up one time. This chain joins TRBV12-3 or TRBV12-4 and TRBJ2-3, with D hard to call. The CDR3 is 12 residues long. V lost 5 bases, J lost 7 bases, and 10 bases lay in between. In DNA form, the CDR3 reads TGTGCCAGCAGTAGGACGGCGTATACGCAGTATTTT. Translated: CASSRTAYTQYF.

This clonotype occurred a few times. The gene calls are TRBV7-9 and TRBJ1-4; 9 bases match TRBD1. This CDR3 has 17 residues. Germline CDR1 SEHNR, CDR2 FQNEAQ (reference sequence). V trimming: 5 bases; J trimming: 4 bases; junction bases outside the gene matches: 11. CDR3 nucleotides: TGTGCCAGCAGCCCCCGGACAGGGGAAATGGGTAATGAAAAACTGTTTTTT. Protein sequence: CASSPRTGEMGNEKLFF.

In the case of this clonotype: This may arise from a read error, as a much more abundant clone is one base away. V is TRBV2 and J is TRBJ2-5; D gene ambiguous. The germline V gene has CDR1 SNHLY and CDR2 FYNNEI. Trimming removed 8 bases from V and 2 bases from J, with 12 bases in between. The CDR3 totals 13 residues. In DNA, the CDR3 is TGTGCCAGCGAGCAGGCTACTCAAGAGACCCAGTACTTC. It encodes CASEQATQETQYF.

V is TRBV20-1 and J is TRBJ2-2; possibly TRBD2 for D (5 bases). With 5 bases removed from V and 3 bases from J, the gap between germline ends came to 13 bases. Germline V gene sequence: CDR1 DFQATT, CDR2 SNEGSKA (reference sequence). The CDR3 covers 14 residues. The CDR3 here is CSARGGTDTGELFF. CDR3 coding DNA: TGCAGTGCTCGAGGAGGTACGGACACCGGGGAGCTGTTTTTT.

V is TRBV20-1 and J is TRBJ1-2; a weak D match, TRBD1 (5 bases). CDR3 length: 15 residues. V lost 3 bases to trimming and J lost 0 bases, with 14 bases between them. In germline, CDR1 is DFQATT, CDR2 SNEGSKA (reference sequence). CDR3 DNA sequence: TGCAGTGCTAGTTGGGGGGTAACGGCTAACTATGGCTACACCTTC. Encoded protein: CSASWGVTANYGYTF.

The chain has TRBV29-1 and TRBJ2-5, with no clear D. The CDR3 runs 14 residues. Trimming pared 6 bases from V and 1 base from J, leaving 15 bases between. Germline CDR1 SQVTM, CDR2 ANQGSEA. This CDR3 reads CSVIAQDLQETQYF. CDR3 coding DNA: TGCAGCGTCATCGCTCAGGACCTCCAAGAGACCCAGTACTTC.

The chain links TRBV7-9 to TRBJ2-3; 8 nucleotides agree with TRBD1. J was trimmed by 0 bases and V by 7 bases; bases with no gene match: 6. CDR3 length equals 15 residues. Per the germline V gene, CDR1 is SEHNR and CDR2 is FQNEAQ (reference sequence). The CDR3 region is CASITGGLSTDTQYF. The CDR3 DNA reads TGTGCCAGCATCACAGGGGGTTTGAGCACAGATACGCAGTATTTT.

The table lists this clonotype with a few counts. The genes are TRBV2 and TRBJ1-2; D possibly corresponds to TRBD1 (5 bases). Germline V CDR1 and CDR2: SNHLY, FYNNEI. Trimming took 0 bases from V and 4 from J, leaving 12 bases between them. This CDR3 is 15 amino acids long. The CDR3 DNA sequence: TGTGCCAGCAGTGAAGCATCTGGGGCCGCCTATGGCTACACCTTC. This codes for CASSEASGAAYGYTF.